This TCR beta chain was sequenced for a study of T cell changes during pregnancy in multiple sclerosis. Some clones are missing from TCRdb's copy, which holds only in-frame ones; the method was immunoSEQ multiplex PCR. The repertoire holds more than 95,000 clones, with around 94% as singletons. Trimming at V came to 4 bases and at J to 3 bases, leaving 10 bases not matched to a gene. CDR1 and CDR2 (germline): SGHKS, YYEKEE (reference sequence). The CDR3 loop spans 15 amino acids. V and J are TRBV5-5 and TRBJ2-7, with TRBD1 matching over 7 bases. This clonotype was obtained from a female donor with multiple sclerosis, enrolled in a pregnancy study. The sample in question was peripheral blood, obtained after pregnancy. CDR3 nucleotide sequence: TGTGCCAGCAGCCCGAAGACAGGGAGCATCTACGAGCAGTACTTC. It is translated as CASSPKTGSIYEQYF.